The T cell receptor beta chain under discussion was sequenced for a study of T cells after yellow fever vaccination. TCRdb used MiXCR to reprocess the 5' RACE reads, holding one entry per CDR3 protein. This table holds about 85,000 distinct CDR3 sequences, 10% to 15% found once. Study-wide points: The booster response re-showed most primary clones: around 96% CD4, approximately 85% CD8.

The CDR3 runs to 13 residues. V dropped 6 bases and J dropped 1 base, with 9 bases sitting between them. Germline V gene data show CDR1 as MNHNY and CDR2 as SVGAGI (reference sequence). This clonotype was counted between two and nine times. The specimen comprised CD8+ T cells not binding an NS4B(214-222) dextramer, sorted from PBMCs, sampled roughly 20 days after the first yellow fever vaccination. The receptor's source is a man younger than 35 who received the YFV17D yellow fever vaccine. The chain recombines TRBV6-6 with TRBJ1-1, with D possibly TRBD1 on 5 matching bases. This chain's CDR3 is CASRDTGNTEAFF. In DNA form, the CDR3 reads TGTGCCAGCAGAGATACAGGGAACACTGAAGCTTTCTTT.